This T cell receptor beta chain was captured by sequencing in a study of blood T cells in healthy people across ages. The authors ran a second PCR of about 7 to 11 cycles using a sample-barcoded 5' primer and a J-beta primer mix. TCRdb independently ran MiXCR on the 5' RACE reads; one entry per CDR3 protein. The sample yields fewer than 1,000,000 distinct CDR3 sequences, more than 35% seen once. Germline lookup yields CDR1 SGHDT and CDR2 YYEEEE. This CDR3 has 15 residues. The V gene end was trimmed by 5 bases and the J gene end by 0 bases; junction bases not matched to a gene: 8. This chain joins TRBV5-6 and TRBJ2-7, with TRBD1 matching 7 bases. The TCR originated in a man at least 80 years old in good health. The specimen sequenced was blood. The CDR3 region has the DNA TGTGCCAGCAGAGAACTCCGGGACAGCTCCTACGAGCAGTACTTC. It specifies CASRELRDSSYEQYF.